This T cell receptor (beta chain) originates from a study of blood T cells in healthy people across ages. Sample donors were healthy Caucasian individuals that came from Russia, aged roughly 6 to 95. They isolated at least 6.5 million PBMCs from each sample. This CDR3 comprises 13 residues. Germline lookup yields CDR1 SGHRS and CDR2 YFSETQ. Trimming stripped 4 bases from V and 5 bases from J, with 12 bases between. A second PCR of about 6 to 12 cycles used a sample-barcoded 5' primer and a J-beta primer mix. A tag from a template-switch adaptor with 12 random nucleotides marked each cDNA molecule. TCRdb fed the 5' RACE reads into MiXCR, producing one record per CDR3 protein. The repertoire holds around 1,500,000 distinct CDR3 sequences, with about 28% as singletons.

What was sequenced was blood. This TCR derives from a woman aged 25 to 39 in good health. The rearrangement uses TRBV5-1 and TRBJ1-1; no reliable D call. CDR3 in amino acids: CASSGDGDTEAFF. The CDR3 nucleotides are TGCGCCAGCAGCGGCGACGGGGATACTGAAGCTTTCTTT. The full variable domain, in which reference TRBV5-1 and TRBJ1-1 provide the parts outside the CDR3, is KAGVTQTPRYLIKTRGQQVTLSCSPISGHRSVSWYQQTPGQGLQFLFEYFSETQRNKGNFPGRFSGRQFSNSRSEMNVSTLELGDSALYLCASSGDGDTEAFFGQGTRLTVV.